This record concerns one TCR beta chain sequence. This sample is drawn from a study of neurological immune-mediated disorders. Each CDR3 protein gets one entry after TCRdb re-called the 5' RACE reads with MiXCR. The repertoire holds roughly 60,000 distinct CDR3 sequences, with 2% to 3% as singletons. The CDR3 totals 17 residues. Germline trimming cut 6 bases from V and 2 bases from J; bases unmatched to any gene: 10. This TCR was sampled from a man aged 50-59 years with multiple sclerosis. The sequenced sample consisted of PBMCs. V is TRBV12-3 or TRBV12-4 and J is TRBJ2-6, with 7 bases matching TRBD2. Here the CDR3 reads CASSPQVGGTGANVLTF. The DNA for the CDR3 is TGTGCCAGCAGCCCCCAAGTGGGAGGGACTGGGGCCAACGTCCTGACTTTC.